Presented here are 11 T cell receptor beta chains from one specimen sequenced in a study of blood T cell repertoires in COVID-19 (dated by TCRdb to about 2020). Receptor amplification or capture employed the immunoSEQ multiplex PCR assay. Entries here come from immuneACCESS through TCRdb and include only in-frame sequences with V and J called. Some clones fail to appear in such tables; in the studies checked, an unresolved V gene covers under half of the shortfall, and the cause of the remainder is unknown. This sample gives more than 100,000 clones in total; about four fifths of them show up just once. The ten largest clones capture 16% of the sample. Input material: peripheral blood. All receptors come from a man aged 55 to 70 with active or convalescent COVID-19.

For this clone: The sample carries other DNA sequences with the same CDR3. The chain combines TRBV5-1 with TRBJ1-3, with D unclear. V was pared by 2 bases and J by 2 bases, with 14 bases between. Per germline, CDR1 SGHRS and CDR2 YFSETQ. The CDR3 has 16 amino acids. DNA of the CDR3: TGCGCCAGCAGCTTACGCGGCGGGCCCCCTGGAAACACCATATATTTT. Its protein is CASSLRGGPPGNTIYF.

The rearrangement uses TRBV7-2 and TRBJ2-3; possibly TRBD2 for D (6 bases). V was cut by 5 bases and J by 1 base, with 16 bases left in between. The CDR3 length is 16 residues. Germline V CDR1 and CDR2: SGHTA, FQGNSA. The CDR3 reads CASSPVRGWGTDTQYF. In DNA form, the CDR3 reads TGTGCCAGCAGCCCCGTCCGGGGGTGGGGCACAGATACGCAGTATTTT.

Only one count was recorded for this clone. The chain joins TRBV6-5 to TRBJ2-1, with 12 bases aligning to TRBD2. CDR3 length: 15 amino acids. V shed 4 bases and J 3 bases; nucleotides not matched to a gene: 1. Germline lookup yields CDR1 MNHEY and CDR2 SVGAGI. In nucleotides, the CDR3 is TGTGCCAGCAGTTGGACTAGCGGGGTCTACAATGAGCAGTTCTTC. Amino acids: CASSWTSGVYNEQFF.

This rearrangement joins TRBV7-9 to TRBJ2-5; 8 nucleotides line up with TRBD2. Trimming took 3 bases from V and 7 from J; bases not matched to a gene: 10. Per germline, CDR1 SEHNR and CDR2 FQNEAQ (reference sequence). The CDR3 extends over 15 amino acids. Here the CDR3 DNA reads TGTGCCAGCAGCTTCACCCGGGAGGGGTTTGGGACCCAGTACTTC. This sequence encodes CASSFTREGFGTQYF. Based on the CDR3 plus reference TRBV7-9 and TRBJ2-5, the full variable domain is DTGVSQNPRHKITKRGQNVTFRCDPISEHNRLYWYRQTLGQGPEFLTYFQNEAQLEKSRLLSDRFSAERPKGSFSTLEIQRTEQGDSAMYLCASSFTREGFGTQYFGPGTRLLVL.

This clone was seen more than once but under ten times. The CDR3 bases are TGTGCCAGCAGCCACACTAGCGGGCCCAAGCCAGGGATAACAGATACGCAGTATTTT. This gives the protein CASSHTSGPKPGITDTQYF. The chain links TRBV21-1 to TRBJ2-3; the table gives TRBD2 as D, unverified against the DNA. TRBV21-1 is a pseudogene. The CDR3 has 19 residues.

The V and J genes are TRBV6-7 and TRBJ2-5; D remains ambiguous. TRBV6-7 is treated as an ORF (open reading frame) with a function not yet certain. V shed 0 bases and J shed 5 bases, with 10 bases lying between them. There are 14 residues in the CDR3. For the CDR3, the DNA is TGTGCCAGCAGTTACTCGAAAGTTCGGGAGACCCAGTACTTC. As protein: CASSYSKVRETQYF.

The V call is TRBV28, the J call TRBJ1-4; 9 nucleotides agree with TRBD1. The CDR3 runs to 14 residues. V was clipped by 5 bases and J by 8 bases; unmatched bases: 6. CDR1 is MDHEN, CDR2 SYDVKM, per germline. The CDR3 coding sequence is TGTGCCAGCAGTGTAACAGGGGGCCGGGAAAAACTGTTTTTT. Protein product: CASSVTGGREKLFF.

J is TRBJ2-1 and V is TRBV2; 14 positions agree with TRBD2. Germline V gene lookup returns CDR1 SNHLY and CDR2 FYNNEI. The V and J ends lost 3 bases and 7 bases, in that order; junction bases with no gene match: 8. This CDR3 is built from 17 residues. DNA for the CDR3: TGTGCCAGCAGTGATATAACGGGACTAGCGGGAGAGAATGAGCAGTTCTTC. Translated: CASSDITGLAGENEQFF.

The V gene is TRBV30, the J gene TRBJ2-7, with TRBD1 matching over 10 bases. Germline trimming cut 0 bases from V and 0 bases from J; bases unmatched to any gene: 5. The CDR3 has 16 amino acids. Germline values: CDR1 GTSNPN, CDR2 SVGIG (reference sequence). CDR3 region: CAWSVRQGAVSYEQYF. DNA of the CDR3: TGTGCCTGGAGTGTACGACAGGGGGCAGTCTCCTACGAGCAGTACTTC.

The V call is TRBV5-8, the J call TRBJ2-7, with TRBD2 matching over 13 bases. The ends lost 1 base at V and 0 bases at J; junction bases unmatched: 4. CDR3 size: 17 residues. Germline V gene lookup returns CDR1 SGHTS and CDR2 YDEGEE. The CDR3 nucleotides read TGTGCCAGCAGCTTGACTAGCGGGAGGGACCTCTCCTACGAGCAGTACTTC. Encoded protein: CASSLTSGRDLSYEQYF. Full variable domain (outside the CDR3, taken from reference TRBV5-8 and TRBJ2-7): EAGVTQSPTHLIKTRGQQATLRCSPISGHTSVYWYQQALGLGLQFLLWYDEGEERNRGNFPPRFSGRQFPNYSSELNVNALELEDSALYLCASSLTSGRDLSYEQYFGPGTRLTVT.

This clone turned up a few times. The genes are TRBV6-2 or TRBV6-3 and TRBJ1-5; possibly TRBD1 for D (5 bases). V was clipped by 6 bases and J by 6 bases, with 18 bases between them. Germline V gene sequence: CDR1 MNHEY, CDR2 SVGEGT. The CDR3 extends over 15 amino acids. The CDR3 region is CASSRGTGVGQPQHF. CDR3 bases: TGTGCCAGCAGCCGCGGGACTGGGGTAGGTCAGCCCCAGCATTTT.